Shown below are 30 T cell receptor beta chains from a single sample sequenced in a study of control samples from healthy donors and cancer patients. Profiling relied on immunoSEQ multiplex PCR, and the TCRdb table lists in-frame clones only, not all of them. The repertoire holds a few hundred thousand clones, around nine tenths seen once, with around 6.4% in the top ten. The sequenced material came from PBMCs. The receptors stem from a middle-aged man with head and neck cancer.

The chain recombines TRBV9 with TRBJ2-7, with TRBD2 identical over 9 bases. V was pared by 3 bases and J by 12 bases, with 13 bases of the junction left unmatched. This CDR3 is 14 amino acids long. The germline V gene encodes CDR1 SGDLS and CDR2 YYNGEE. In DNA, the CDR3 is TGTGCCAGCAGCGCTTATAGCGGGAGTTCCCCCTCGTACTTC. Protein product: CASSAYSGSSPSYF. The full variable domain, completed using reference TRBV9 and TRBJ2-7, is DSGVTQTPKHLITATGQRVTLRCSPRSGDLSVYWYQQSLDQGLQFLIQYYNGEERAKGNILERFSAQQFPDLHSELNLSSLELGDSALYFCASSAYSGSSPSYFGPGTRLTVT.

The chain employs TRBV27 and TRBJ2-7, with D perhaps being TRBD1 or TRBD2 (6 bases each). V gave up 5 bases and J gave up 2 bases, with 22 bases separating them. Germline V gene lookup returns CDR1 MNHEY and CDR2 SMNVEV (reference sequence). The CDR3 sequence is 17 residues long. CDR3 in amino acids: CASSRGRGRVTAYEQYF. Here the CDR3 DNA reads TGTGCCAGCAGTCGGGGTCGGGGGCGCGTTACGGCCTACGAGCAGTACTTC.

The V call is TRBV6-5, the J call TRBJ2-7, with D uncertain. Trimming removed 8 bases from V and 0 bases from J, with 5 bases in between. The CDR3 loop spans 11 amino acids. Looked up from germline, CDR1 is MNHEY and CDR2 is SVGAGI. In nucleotides, the CDR3 is TGTGCCAGCTCCAACTCCTACGAGCAGTACTTC. Translation: CASSNSYEQYF.

The rearrangement uses TRBV27 and TRBJ2-7; D may be TRBD2 (6 bases). The CDR3 totals 14 residues. Trimming stripped 2 bases from V and 1 base from J, with 9 bases between. Germline V gene sequence: CDR1 MNHEY, CDR2 SMNVEV (reference sequence). CDR3 bases: TGTGCCAGCAGTTTAAGCGGGCTTTCCTACGAGCAGTACTTC. Translation: CASSLSGLSYEQYF.

The chain recombines TRBV9 with TRBJ1-1, with a possible D match to TRBD1 (6 bases). Germline V lookup: CDR1 SGDLS, CDR2 YYNGEE. V was pared by 0 bases and J by 4 bases, with 16 bases between. This CDR3 has 16 residues. CDR3 DNA: TGTGCCAGCAGCGTAGTACACAGGGTTTCGGTCACTGAAGCTTTCTTT. It yields the protein CASSVVHRVSVTEAFF. The entire variable domain, with the rest obtained from reference TRBV9 and TRBJ1-1, is as follows: DSGVTQTPKHLITATGQRVTLRCSPRSGDLSVYWYQQSLDQGLQFLIQYYNGEERAKGNILERFSAQQFPDLHSELNLSSLELGDSALYFCASSVVHRVSVTEAFFGQGTRLTVV.

The rearrangement uses TRBV19 and TRBJ2-2; TRBD1 might be the D (5 bases). The CDR3 loop spans 14 amino acids. Germline CDR1 is LNHDA and CDR2 is SQIVND (reference sequence). V shed 5 bases and J shed 2 bases, with 9 bases lying between them. CDR3 sequence (DNA): TGTGCCAGTAGTCCCGACAGAAACACCGGGGAGCTGTTTTTT. Amino acids: CASSPDRNTGELFF.

This chain connects TRBV6-1 to TRBJ2-7, with D tentatively TRBD1 or TRBD2 (5 bases each). In germline, CDR1 is MNHNS, CDR2 SASEGT. Trimming shortened V by 7 bases and J by 5 bases, and 15 bases separated the two germline ends. There are 13 residues in the CDR3. CDR3 in amino acids: CASTRDGLDEQYF. For the CDR3, the DNA is TGTGCCAGCACCAGGGACGGCTTAGACGAGCAGTACTTC.

The chain joins TRBV29-1 to TRBJ2-5, with TRBD2 identical over 7 bases. CDR3 length: 11 amino acids. Trimming cost V 4 bases and J 9 bases; bases outside gene matches: 5. Germline lookup yields CDR1 SQVTM and CDR2 ANQGSEA. The CDR3 coding sequence is TGCAGCGTTGTCGATCGGGGGGCCCAGTACTTC. Its protein is CSVVDRGAQYF.

Of note for this clone: The sample carries other DNA sequences with the same CDR3. The genes are TRBV9 and TRBJ1-2; D is ambiguous. Germline V gene sequence: CDR1 SGDLS, CDR2 YYNGEE. This CDR3 is 13 amino acids long. The V end lost 0 bases, the J end lost 2 bases, and 5 bases lay between the germline ends. DNA of the CDR3: TGTGCCAGCAGCGTAGTATCGAACTATGGCTACACCTTC. Translated, it gives CASSVVSNYGYTF. Full variable domain (remainder filled in from reference TRBV9 and TRBJ1-2): DSGVTQTPKHLITATGQRVTLRCSPRSGDLSVYWYQQSLDQGLQFLIQYYNGEERAKGNILERFSAQQFPDLHSELNLSSLELGDSALYFCASSVVSNYGYTFGSGTRLTVV.

V and J are TRBV6-5 and TRBJ2-3; D is unclear. This CDR3 is built from 14 residues. The ends were cut back, 2 bases at V and 2 bases at J, with 8 bases in the middle. Germline CDR1 is MNHEY and CDR2 is SVGAGI. Here the CDR3 reads CASSYRRNTDTQYF. The CDR3 DNA sequence: TGTGCCAGCAGTTACCGTCGAAACACAGATACGCAGTATTTT.

V usage is TRBV28 and J usage is TRBJ2-4; D tentatively reads TRBD1 or TRBD2 (5 bases each). Germline values: CDR1 MDHEN, CDR2 SYDVKM. The germline V and J ends were trimmed by 5 bases and 6 bases, with 14 bases remaining between them. This CDR3 contains 14 residues. As DNA, the CDR3 is TGTGCCAGCAGTATAAACCAGGGACGAAACATTCAGTACTTC. This encodes CASSINQGRNIQYF.

Points on this clone: The same CDR3 also results from other DNA sequences found in this sample. The chain links TRBV7-9 to TRBJ2-3; D perhaps matches TRBD2 (5 bases). The germline V gene has CDR1 SEHNR and CDR2 FQNEAQ (reference sequence). The length of the CDR3 is 15 residues. Trimming cost V 5 bases and J 0 bases, with 12 bases left between them. CDR3 nucleotides: TGTGCCAGCAGCCCCCCGGGGATCAGCACAGATACGCAGTATTTT. It encodes CASSPPGISTDTQYF.

The chain is built from TRBV6-2 or TRBV6-3 and TRBJ2-5; 8 nucleotides line up with TRBD2. Per germline, CDR1 MNHEY and CDR2 SVGEGT. The CDR3 runs to 15 residues. Trimming removed 3 bases from V and 2 bases from J; junction bases left unmatched: 5. CDR3 residues: CASSYQRGLQETQYF. The CDR3 region has the DNA TGTGCCAGCAGTTATCAGCGGGGGTTACAAGAGACCCAGTACTTC.

The chain has TRBV5-1 and TRBJ1-2, with no clear D. CDR1 SGHRS and CDR2 YFSETQ come from the germline V gene. This CDR3 comprises 17 residues. V was shortened by 4 bases and J by 1 base, with 20 bases between the two germline ends. The CDR3 spells CASSPIPLTGSNYGYTF. Here the CDR3 DNA reads TGCGCCAGCAGCCCGATCCCCCTCACCGGGAGTAACTATGGCTACACCTTC.

The rearrangement joins TRBV27 to TRBJ1-2; D unresolved. This CDR3 region has 12 residues. V lost 8 bases and J 2 bases, leaving 9 bases between the germline ends. From germline, CDR1 is MNHEY and CDR2 SMNVEV (reference sequence). CDR3 coding DNA: TGTGCCAGCCAGCTCCCAAACTATGGCTACACCTTC. Encoded protein: CASQLPNYGYTF.

The chain is built from TRBV13 and TRBJ2-3; D is unresolved. Germline V gives CDR1 PRHDT, CDR2 FYEKMQ (reference sequence). This CDR3 is built from 12 residues. The germline V and J ends were trimmed by 4 bases and 10 bases, with 12 bases remaining between them. CDR3 DNA: TGTGCCAGCAGCTCTTCGACCTTCTCGCAGTATTTT. Its translation is CASSSSTFSQYF.

This clone has just a few counts. Other nucleotide sequences in the sample specify the same CDR3. V and J are TRBV30 and TRBJ2-5, with D uncertain. V was trimmed by 3 bases and J by 2 bases, leaving 13 bases between them. This CDR3 is built from 14 residues. CDR1 GTSNPN and CDR2 SVGIG come from the germline V gene (reference sequence). The CDR3 bases are TGTGCCTGGAGAAGACTGTTATATCAAGAGACCCAGTACTTC. As protein: CAWRRLLYQETQYF.

The chain carries TRBV30 and TRBJ2-1; D could derive from TRBD1 or TRBD2 (5 bases each). The germline CDR1 and CDR2 sequences are GTSNPN and SVGIG (reference sequence). This CDR3 contains 15 residues. V lost 8 bases and J 0 bases, leaving 17 bases between the germline ends. In nucleotides, the CDR3 is TGTGCCCTGAGGGACGGGCCTAGCTCCTACAATGAGCAGTTCTTC. Translating gives CALRDGPSSYNEQFF.

CDR3 sequence: CASSPPGPEGYEQYF. The CDR3 DNA follows: TGTGCCAGCAGTCCCCCGGGACCCGAGGGTTACGAGCAGTACTTC. V gene TRBV28 combines with J gene TRBJ2-7; D is tentatively TRBD1 or TRBD2 (5 bases each). V lost 5 bases, J lost 4 bases, and 18 bases lay in between. Germline CDR1 MDHEN, CDR2 SYDVKM. CDR3 size: 15 residues.

The chain carries TRBV7-3 and TRBJ2-1; D possibly corresponds to TRBD2 (6 bases). Germline CDR1 and CDR2: SGHTA and FQGTGA. The CDR3 runs 14 residues. V was pared by 2 bases and J by 9 bases, with 14 bases between. The CDR3 is CASSLGGGGSEQFF. DNA for the CDR3: TGTGCCAGCAGCTTAGGGGGAGGTGGTAGTGAGCAGTTCTTC.

This clone showed up just once. This chain joins TRBV5-4 and TRBJ1-1; D gene uncertain. V was shortened by 0 bases and J by 11 bases, with 14 bases between the two germline ends. CDR1 and CDR2 from the germline V gene are SGHNT and YYREEE (reference sequence). This CDR3 is 13 amino acids long. This CDR3 is CASSLGSRQEAFF. In DNA form, the CDR3 reads TGTGCCAGCAGCTTGGGTTCACGGCAAGAGGCTTTCTTT.

This chain connects TRBV5-5 to TRBJ1-5; D ambiguous. Trimming took off 4 bases at V and 3 bases at J, with 11 bases between the two ends. The CDR3 is 14 amino acids. Germline CDR1 and CDR2: SGHKS and YYEKEE (reference sequence). The CDR3 spells CASSLDSFNQPQHF. In nucleotides, the CDR3 is TGTGCCAGCAGCCTCGACTCATTCAATCAGCCCCAGCATTTT.

The chain links TRBV2 to TRBJ1-2, with D unclear. Germline lookup yields CDR1 SNHLY and CDR2 FYNNEI. V was trimmed by 3 bases and J by 4 bases, leaving 6 bases between them. This CDR3 contains 12 residues. CDR3 protein: CASSEQFYGYTF. For the CDR3, the DNA is TGTGCCAGCAGTGAGCAGTTCTATGGCTACACCTTC.

V is TRBV15 and J is TRBJ2-3, with TRBD1 as a possible D gene (6 bases). CDR1 and CDR2 from the germline V gene are LNHNV and YYDKDF (reference sequence). The CDR3 extends over 16 amino acids. The V end lost 1 base, the J end lost 5 bases, and 16 bases lay between the germline ends. The CDR3 sequence is CATSRGVGQGQDTQYF. The CDR3 DNA sequence: TGTGCCACCAGCAGAGGGGTTGGTCAGGGACAAGATACGCAGTATTTT.

This clone turned up a few times. V gene TRBV18 combines with J gene TRBJ2-2; 8 positions agree with TRBD1. CDR1 is KGHSH and CDR2 is LQKENI in the germline V gene. The CDR3 contains 15 residues. The V and J ends lost 6 bases and 2 bases, in that order; junction bases with no gene match: 5. CDR3 sequence: CASSWDRPNTGELFF. The DNA for the CDR3 is TGTGCCAGCTCTTGGGACAGGCCAAACACCGGGGAGCTGTTTTTT.

V usage is TRBV11-3 and J usage is TRBJ2-3, with TRBD2 matching 11 bases. Germline V gene sequence: CDR1 SGHNT, CDR2 YENEEA. The CDR3 consists of 15 residues. V trimming: 5 bases; J trimming: 5 bases; junction bases outside the gene matches: 6. CDR3 region: CASSRDSGRGDTQYF. The CDR3 region has the DNA TGTGCCAGCAGCAGGGATAGCGGGAGGGGAGATACGCAGTATTTT.

In DNA form, the CDR3 reads TGCAGTGCTATGGGGGGCGATGGCTACACCTTC. This translates into CSAMGGDGYTF. The V call is TRBV20-1, the J call TRBJ1-2, with D perhaps matching TRBD1 (6 bases). Deletions cut 4 bases from V and 6 bases from J, with 9 bases between. CDR3 length: 11 amino acids. The germline V gene encodes CDR1 DFQATT and CDR2 SNEGSKA (reference sequence).

The rearrangement joins TRBV7-3 to TRBJ2-6; no clear D. Germline V gene sequence: CDR1 SGHTA, CDR2 FQGTGA. The V end lost 10 bases, the J end lost 2 bases, and 12 bases lay between the germline ends. This CDR3 has 14 residues. The CDR3 loop reads CATSSTTGANVLTF. The CDR3 region has the DNA TGTGCCACCTCAAGTACTACTGGGGCCAACGTCCTGACTTTC.

V and J are TRBV7-9 and TRBJ2-1; D possibly corresponds to TRBD1 (6 bases). V dropped 1 base and J dropped 7 bases, with 11 bases sitting between them. The CDR3 runs to 14 residues. CDR1 and CDR2 from the germline V gene are SEHNR and FQNEAQ (reference sequence). CDR3 loop: CASSLGRGSNEQFF. The CDR3 coding sequence is TGTGCCAGCAGCTTAGGCAGGGGTAGTAATGAGCAGTTCTTC.

V is TRBV5-6 and J is TRBJ1-5; 9 positions match TRBD1. The CDR3 is 14 residues long. The J segment lost 4 bases and the V segment lost 4 bases, leaving 3 bases of the junction unmatched. Germline CDR1 reads SGHDT; CDR2 reads YYEEEE. CDR3 sequence: CASSPGTGNQPQHF. The CDR3 DNA sequence: TGTGCCAGCAGCCCTGGGACAGGGAATCAGCCCCAGCATTTT.